These 29 T cell receptor beta chains were all obtained from the same sample, sequenced in a study of cytomegalovirus exposure and HLA in healthy donors. PCR employed 60 Vbeta and 13 Jbeta primers. Some clones are missing from TCRdb's copy, which holds only in-frame ones; the method was immunoSEQ multiplex PCR. In the table there are 100,000 or so clones, 84% of which are singletons. Sequences were obtained from PBMCs. The origin of the receptors is a woman aged 18-29 years in good health and CMV-seronegative.

The chain is built from TRBV30 and TRBJ2-2, with D tentatively TRBD2 (6 bases). V lost 3 bases to trimming and J lost 4 bases, with 15 bases between them. The germline V gene has CDR1 GTSNPN and CDR2 SVGIG (reference sequence). There are 15 residues in the CDR3. The CDR3 region is CAWRKGGSGTGELFF. The CDR3 DNA follows: TGTGCCTGGAGAAAGGGAGGATCAGGCACCGGGGAGCTGTTTTTT.

This clone was seen a handful of times. This chain links TRBV6-5 with TRBJ2-7; TRBD1 aligns across 11 bases. Germline V gives CDR1 MNHEY, CDR2 SVGAGI. The CDR3 has 15 residues. J lost 6 bases, V lost 0 bases, and 4 bases had no gene match. As DNA, the CDR3 is TGTGCCAGCAGTTACTCGGGACAGGGGGTGCTCGAGCAGTACTTC. Its protein product is CASSYSGQGVLEQYF.

The V and J genes are TRBV28 and TRBJ2-3; no definite D call. The CDR3 runs to 14 residues. Trimming removed 6 bases at V and 4 bases at J, with 14 bases between. Germline assignment: CDR1 MDHEN and CDR2 SYDVKM. DNA for the CDR3: TGTGCCAGCAGCCCCGCGGTGGCCGCAGATACGCAGTATTTT. Translated, it gives CASSPAVAADTQYF.

V usage is TRBV27 and J usage is TRBJ2-7; 7 bases fit TRBD2. CDR3 length equals 15 residues. Trimming took 6 bases from V and 0 from J; bases not matched to a gene: 8. Per germline, CDR1 MNHEY and CDR2 SMNVEV (reference sequence). CDR3 coding DNA: TGTGCCAGCAGATACAGCGGGATCAGCTCCTACGAGCAGTACTTC. Its translation is CASRYSGISSYEQYF.

This clone has a handful of counts. The gene calls are TRBV2 and TRBJ2-2; 9 bases agree with TRBD2. The germline V gene encodes CDR1 SNHLY and CDR2 FYNNEI. The CDR3 is made up of 20 amino acids. Trimming took 1 base from V and 0 from J; bases not matched to a gene: 12. The chain's CDR3 is CASSEVAGGRPSPNTGELFF. The CDR3, as DNA: TGTGCCAGCAGTGAAGTCGCGGGAGGGCGCCCATCCCCGAACACCGGGGAGCTGTTTTTT.

The chain uses TRBV30 and TRBJ2-7; D is perhaps TRBD1 (6 bases). Per germline, CDR1 GTSNPN and CDR2 SVGIG (reference sequence). CDR3 length equals 12 residues. Trimming shortened V by 0 bases and J by 4 bases, and 7 bases separated the two germline ends. CDR3 nucleotides: TGTGCCTGGAGTGTAGGACAGTACGAGCAGTACTTC. The encoded protein is CAWSVGQYEQYF. Filled out from reference TRBV30 and TRBJ2-7, the complete variable domain reads SQTIHQWPATLVQPVGSPLSLECTVEGTSNPNLYWYRQAAGRGLQLLFYSVGIGQISSEVPQNLSASRPQDRQFILSSKKLLLSDSGFYLCAWSVGQYEQYFGPGTRLTVT.

The J gene is TRBJ2-7, the V gene TRBV5-1; 7 nucleotides agree with TRBD1. There are 14 residues in the CDR3. The trim removed 4 bases at V and 9 bases at J, leaving 13 bases unmatched. Per the germline V gene, CDR1 is SGHRS and CDR2 is YFSETQ. This CDR3 is CASSPVPGQLRQYF. The CDR3 DNA reads as TGCGCCAGCAGCCCGGTCCCGGGACAGCTTCGGCAGTACTTC.

This clone occurred many times. The chain couples TRBV4-1 to TRBJ1-1; a weak D match, TRBD1 (6 bases). CDR1 and CDR2 from the germline V gene are MGHRA and YSYEKL. The V end lost 7 bases, the J end lost 1 base, and 16 bases lay between the germline ends. This CDR3 has 15 amino acids. The CDR3 spells CASNRVYVRNTEAFF. Written as DNA, the CDR3 is TGCGCCAGCAACAGGGTTTATGTGCGGAACACTGAAGCTTTCTTT.

V gene TRBV7-9 combines with J gene TRBJ2-3; possible D gene TRBD2, 7 bases. The CDR3 is 15 amino acids. Germline assignment: CDR1 SEHNR and CDR2 FQNEAQ (reference sequence). The V gene lost 1 base and the J gene lost 2 bases, with 10 bases spanning the gap. CDR3 in DNA: TGTGCCAGCAGCTTAGTGGGGGGGCCCACAGATACGCAGTATTTT. Amino acid sequence: CASSLVGGPTDTQYF. Full variable domain (rest looked up from reference TRBV7-9 and TRBJ2-3): DTGVSQNPRHKITKRGQNVTFRCDPISEHNRLYWYRQTLGQGPEFLTYFQNEAQLEKSRLLSDRFSAERPKGSFSTLEIQRTEQGDSAMYLCASSLVGGPTDTQYFGPGTRLTVL.

V is TRBV6-5 and J is TRBJ2-3; 9 bases are shared with TRBD2. CDR1 is MNHEY, CDR2 SVGAGI, per germline. Trimming at V came to 2 bases and at J to 1 base, leaving 1 base not matched to a gene. The CDR3 length is 15 residues. The CDR3 here is CASSYERGGTDTQYF. CDR3 sequence (DNA): TGTGCCAGCAGTTACGAGCGGGGGGGCACAGATACGCAGTATTTT.

This clone was seen a handful of times. This sequence joins TRBV6-1 and TRBJ1-2; D uncertain. CDR1 MNHNS and CDR2 SASEGT come from the germline V gene. The CDR3 contains 13 residues. V shed 7 bases and J shed 4 bases, with 13 bases lying between them. This chain's CDR3 is CASTDPGGYGYTF. The CDR3, as DNA: TGTGCCAGCACCGACCCCGGAGGCTATGGCTACACCTTC.

The sample holds one count of this clone. The chain recombines TRBV5-5 with TRBJ2-7; D not resolved. This CDR3 has 16 amino acids. In germline, CDR1 is SGHKS, CDR2 YYEKEE (reference sequence). V was cut by 0 bases and J by 3 bases, with 16 bases left in between. CDR3 amino acids: CASSLEGALNHYEQYF. The DNA for the CDR3 is TGTGCCAGCAGCTTGGAAGGAGCGCTCAACCACTACGAGCAGTACTTC. The full variable domain, rest sourced from reference TRBV5-5 and TRBJ2-7, is DAGVTQSPTHLIKTRGQQVTLRCSPISGHKSVSWYQQVLGQGPQFIFQYYEKEERGRGNFPDRFSARQFPNYSSELNVNALLLGDSALYLCASSLEGALNHYEQYFGPGTRLTVT.

The chain combines TRBV7-6 with TRBJ1-3; the D gene is possibly TRBD1 (5 bases). The CDR3 spans 16 residues. Between the trimmed V and J ends, which lost 1 base and 0 bases, there was a span of 10 bases. Germline-derived CDR1 and CDR2 are SGHVS and FNYEAQ. CDR3 amino acids: CASSLDVGLSGNTIYF. The CDR3 region has the DNA TGTGCCAGCAGCTTAGACGTGGGGCTCTCTGGAAACACCATATATTTT.

V and J are TRBV7-4 and TRBJ2-7; maybe TRBD1 (6 bases). Germline V gives CDR1 SGHVT, CDR2 SQSDAQ. The CDR3 length is 14 residues. Trimming stripped 1 base from V and 3 bases from J, with 10 bases between. In DNA, the CDR3 is TGTGCCAGCAGCTTAGTGGCAGGGGTCTACGAGCAGTACTTC. This translates into CASSLVAGVYEQYF.

The sample holds one count of this clone. The junction does not match germline at one end; this may be a read error. The DNA for the CDR3 is TGTGCTAGCAGCTTAGACGGGGGGAATGAGCAGTTCTTC. Translating it yields CASSLDGGNEQFF. This chain connects TRBV7-7 to TRBJ2-1, with TRBD2 matching over 7 bases. The length of the CDR3 is 13 residues. Germline values: CDR1 SSHAT, CDR2 FNYEAQ (reference sequence).

The chain employs TRBV4-3 and TRBJ2-3, with 7 nucleotides matching TRBD2. The germline CDR1 and CDR2 sequences are LGHNA and YSLEER. Trimming cost V 0 bases and J 5 bases; bases outside gene matches: 8. The CDR3 contains 16 residues. The CDR3 here is CASSQDLGRAVDTQYF. DNA of the CDR3: TGCGCCAGCAGCCAAGATCTAGGGAGGGCCGTAGATACGCAGTATTTT.

The V and J genes are TRBV7-8 and TRBJ2-1, with TRBD1 identical over 8 bases. Germline V gene lookup returns CDR1 SGHVS and CDR2 FQNEAQ. V was pared by 6 bases and J by 4 bases, with 17 bases of the junction left unmatched. The CDR3 loop spans 18 amino acids. The CDR3 DNA follows: TGTGCCAGCAGTCGAAGGACAGCGGGTACAGGGGGATACAATGAGCAGTTCTTC. It translates to CASSRRTAGTGGYNEQFF.

The chain links TRBV6-5 to TRBJ1-6; 10 bases agree with TRBD1. The CDR3 spans 15 residues. The V gene's germline CDR1 is MNHEY and CDR2 SVGAGI. V lost 0 bases and J lost 9; bases outside the gene matches: 2. This chain's CDR3 is CASSYSGQGSSPLHF. The CDR3 coding sequence is TGTGCCAGCAGTTACTCGGGACAGGGGTCTTCACCCCTCCACTTT.

V and J are TRBV7-6 and TRBJ2-3; TRBD2 aligns across 12 bases. The CDR3 is 17 residues long. V shed 5 bases, J shed 0 bases, and the junction held 6 bases outside the gene matches. Looked up from germline, CDR1 is SGHVS and CDR2 is FNYEAQ. The CDR3, as DNA: TGTGCCAGCAGCGCGGGACTAGCGGGCTCTAGCACAGATACGCAGTATTTT. Amino acids: CASSAGLAGSSTDTQYF.

The V gene is TRBV6-5, the J gene TRBJ2-7, with no clear D. Deletions cut 0 bases from V and 4 bases from J, with 7 bases between. CDR1 is MNHEY, CDR2 SVGAGI, per germline. This CDR3 is 13 amino acids long. The CDR3 loop reads CASSYSIEYEQYF. The CDR3 DNA sequence: TGTGCCAGCAGTTACTCGATAGAATACGAGCAGTACTTC.

The J gene is TRBJ2-1, the V gene TRBV23-1; a possible D gene is TRBD1 (6 bases). TRBV23-1 is sorted into the ORF group, with uncertain function. Trimming stripped 2 bases from V and 1 base from J, with 12 bases between. The CDR3 totals 16 residues. This CDR3 reads CASSQLPDRSYNEQFF. As DNA, the CDR3 is TGCGCCAGCAGTCAACTCCCGGACAGATCCTACAATGAGCAGTTCTTC.

Here the CDR3 reads CASSPPSRPETQYF. DNA of the CDR3: TGTGCCAGCAGCCCCCCGAGCAGGCCAGAGACCCAGTACTTC. The gene calls are TRBV7-9 and TRBJ2-5; D uncertain. CDR1 SEHNR and CDR2 FQNEAQ come from the germline V gene (reference sequence). This CDR3 has 14 amino acids. V shed 5 bases and J shed 4 bases, with 14 bases lying between them.

The CDR3 DNA reads as TGTGCCAGCAGCCGGCTTAGCGGGGGCTCCCGGGGGACCCAGTACTTC. It encodes CASSRLSGGSRGTQYF. The chain recombines TRBV14 with TRBJ2-5; 9 positions match TRBD2. V was clipped by 4 bases and J by 7 bases; unmatched bases: 13. CDR1 SGHDN and CDR2 FVKESK come from the germline V gene. The CDR3 is 16 amino acids. Filled out from reference TRBV14 and TRBJ2-5, the complete variable domain reads EAGVTQFPSHSVIEKGQTVTLRCDPISGHDNLYWYRRVMGKEIKFLLHFVKESKQDESGMPNNRFLAERTGGTYSTLKVQPAELEDSGVYFCASSRLSGGSRGTQYFGPGTRLLVL.

The V and J genes are TRBV5-1 and TRBJ2-1; D is perhaps TRBD2 (5 bases). This CDR3 spans 15 amino acids. The ends were cut back, 2 bases at V and 0 bases at J, with 9 bases in the middle. Germline V gives CDR1 SGHRS, CDR2 YFSETQ. CDR3 amino acids: CASSFGDSSYNEQFF. As DNA, the CDR3 is TGCGCCAGCAGCTTCGGGGATAGCTCCTACAATGAGCAGTTCTTC. Based on the CDR3 plus reference TRBV5-1 and TRBJ2-1, the full variable domain is KAGVTQTPRYLIKTRGQQVTLSCSPISGHRSVSWYQQTPGQGLQFLFEYFSETQRNKGNFPGRFSGRQFSNSRSEMNVSTLELGDSALYLCASSFGDSSYNEQFFGPGTRLTVL.

The chain employs TRBV27 and TRBJ2-1, with a weak D call TRBD2 (5 bases). The CDR3 extends over 13 amino acids. CDR1 and CDR2 from the germline V gene are MNHEY and SMNVEV (reference sequence). Trimming cost V 4 bases and J 3 bases, with 7 bases left between them. In DNA form, the CDR3 reads TGTGCCAGCAGTTATGAGGGCTACAATGAGCAGTTCTTC. Translating gives CASSYEGYNEQFF.

The CDR3 sequence is CASRPRTGKHEQYF. CDR3 bases: TGTGCCAGCAGACCGAGGACAGGGAAACACGAGCAGTACTTC. The chain recombines TRBV6-4 with TRBJ2-7; 8 bases align to TRBD1. The V gene end was trimmed by 6 bases and the J gene end by 5 bases; junction bases not matched to a gene: 9. CDR1 is MRHNA, CDR2 SNTAGT, per germline. CDR3 length: 14 amino acids.

CDR3 nucleotide sequence: TGCGCCAGCAGCTCACGAGGACAGGGAAACACCGGGGAGCTGTTTTTT. It codes for CASSSRGQGNTGELFF. The V gene is TRBV4-1, the J gene TRBJ2-2; 8 bases align to TRBD1. Trimming removed 5 bases from V and 2 bases from J; junction bases left unmatched: 7. This CDR3 contains 16 residues. Germline CDR1 MGHRA, CDR2 YSYEKL.

V is TRBV29-1 and J is TRBJ2-5; the match to TRBD1 covers 9 bases. Trimming at V came to 0 bases and at J to 13 bases, leaving 3 bases not matched to a gene. The CDR3 length is 11 residues. Germline loops: CDR1 SQVTM, CDR2 ANQGSEA. CDR3 loop: CSVEDAGQGYF. The CDR3 DNA follows: TGCAGCGTTGAAGATGCGGGACAGGGGTACTTC.

This clone was detected a few times. The gene calls are TRBV6-4 and TRBJ2-1, with D possibly being TRBD1 (5 bases). The CDR3 totals 15 residues. The V and J ends lost 6 bases and 0 bases respectively, with 12 bases between them. Per the germline V gene, CDR1 is MRHNA and CDR2 is SNTAGT. The CDR3 sequence: CASSDQGSSYNEQFF. CDR3 nucleotides: TGTGCCAGCAGCGACCAGGGCAGCTCCTACAATGAGCAGTTCTTC.